The rows below give T cell receptor beta chains drawn from one sample of a study of blood T cell repertoires in COVID-19. Sequenced by immunoSEQ multiplex PCR; TCRdb stores in-frame clones only, minus some. The table includes some 110,000 clones, roughly 82% detected once. Sample: peripheral blood. These receptors originate from a man aged 55-75 years with acute or convalescent COVID-19. CDR3s include the opening cysteine and the closing phenylalanine or tryptophan. The D gene is left open where the match is weak. Rows give clone size only sometimes, using once, few, many, or a class for an expanded clone.

V,J,D,size,DNA,CDR3
TRBV2,TRBJ1-5,TRBD1,once,TGTGCCAGCAGCCCCGACAGGGGTGGCAATCAGCCCCAGCATTTT,CASSPDRGGNQPQHF
TRBV28,TRBJ1-5,TRBD1,NA,TGTGCCAGCAGTTTAACAGGGGATCAGCCCCAGCATTTT,CASSLTGDQPQHF
TRBV5-1,TRBJ2-7,NA,NA,TGCGCCAGCAGCTTTCACAGCCCGACGGAATTCTACGAGCAGTACTTC,CASSFHSPTEFYEQYF
TRBV3-1/TRBV3-2,TRBJ1-4,NA,NA,TGTGCCAGCAGCCAGCCGGGACTGAGGAATGAAAAACTGTTTTTT,CASSQPGLRNEKLFF
TRBV4-3,TRBJ2-3,TRBD2,NA,TGCGCCAGCAGTCGGACTAGCGAGTACACAGATACGCAGTATTTT,CASSRTSEYTDTQYF
TRBV5-1,TRBJ2-5,TRBD1,NA,TGCGCCAGCAGCTTAAGGACAGGGGAGGAGACCCAGTACTTC,CASSLRTGEETQYF
TRBV5-5,TRBJ2-1,TRBD1,NA,TGTGCCAGCAGCCTGAACAGGGGGGCGAGGTACAATGAGCAGTTCTTC,CASSLNRGARYNEQFF
TRBV6-5,TRBJ2-5,NA,NA,TGTGCCAGCAGCTTTGGCCTCCTTATTTGGTACTTC,CASSFGLLIWYF
TRBV10-1,TRBJ2-5,NA,NA,TGCGCCACCTCGGGACACCAACTCGGGACCCAGTACTTC,CATSGHQLGTQYF
TRBV2,TRBJ1-1,NA,few,TGTGCCAGCAGTCCAGACACGTCCTTGAACACTGAAGCTTTCTTT,CASSPDTSLNTEAFF
TRBV7-7,TRBJ2-5,TRBD2,NA,TGTGCTAGCAGCTTAGGAACTAGCGGGAGCGAGGTCGAGACCCAGTACTTC,CASSLGTSGSEVETQYF
TRBV3-1/TRBV3-2,TRBJ2-7,TRBD2,NA,TGTGCCAGCAGCCAAGCTAGAGCGGGAGGGCCTTACGAGCAGTACTTC,CASSQARAGGPYEQYF
TRBV7-9,TRBJ1-1,NA,NA,TGTGCCAGCAGCTTAGTACGGACTAATGAAGCTTTCTTT,CASSLVRTNEAFF
TRBV5-6,TRBJ1-1,TRBD1,NA,TGTGCCAGCAGCCCCGGGACAGGGGGCTCTATATACACTGAAGCTTTCTTT,CASSPGTGGSIYTEAFF
TRBV7-8,TRBJ1-4,NA,NA,TGTGCCAGCAGCTTAGGTACAGGATATAATGAAAAACTGTTTTTT,CASSLGTGYNEKLFF
TRBV2,TRBJ1-4,NA,NA,TGTGCCAGCAGTGAAGCGAAGGGGGATACTAATGAAAAACTGTTTTTT,CASSEAKGDTNEKLFF
TRBV19,TRBJ1-1,TRBD1,NA,TGTGCCAGTAGTGGACAGGGAGGCACTGAAGCTTTCTTT,CASSGQGGTEAFF
TRBV7-2,TRBJ2-5,NA,NA,TGTGCCAGCAGCTTATCAGAGGGAGCCTTTCAAGAGACCCAGTACTTC,CASSLSEGAFQETQYF
TRBV5-1,TRBJ1-2,TRBD1,once,TGCGCCAGCAGCTCACTCCTCCACGACAGGGGGGTGGGTGGCTACACCTTC,CASSSLLHDRGVGGYTF
TRBV3-1/TRBV3-2,TRBJ1-1,TRBD1,NA,TGTGCCAGCAGCCTAGGGACAGCCATGAACACTGAAGCTTTCTTT,CASSLGTAMNTEAFF
TRBV12-3/TRBV12-4,TRBJ2-7,NA,NA,TGTGCCAGCAGTTTAGGTAGGGGGAGACCGTACTTC,CASSLGRGRPYF
TRBV6-6,TRBJ1-2,TRBD1,NA,TGTGCCACAGGGGGACAGGTTAATGGCTACACCTTC,CATGGQVNGYTF
TRBV7-9,TRBJ1-5,TRBD1,NA,TGTGCCAGCAGCTCCCTACAGGGGAATCAGCCCCAGCATTTT,CASSSLQGNQPQHF
TRBV5-1,TRBJ2-7,TRBD1,NA,TGCGCCAGCAGCTTGGGAGGGACAGGGCTATCCTACGAGCAGTACTTC,CASSLGGTGLSYEQYF
TRBV10-2,TRBJ2-1,NA,once,TGCGCCAGCAGTGTGGCCAATGAGCAGTTCTTC,CASSVANEQFF
TRBV27,TRBJ1-6,NA,once,TGTGCCAGCAGTGCCTTTGGCGGCTCCTATAATTCACCCCTCCACTTT,CASSAFGGSYNSPLHF
TRBV5-1,TRBJ1-6,NA,NA,TGCGCCAGCAGCTTGGAGGCGGCGAATAATTCACCCCTCCACTTT,CASSLEAANNSPLHF
TRBV24-1,TRBJ1-1,TRBD1,NA,TGTGCCACCAGTCGACAGGGGGCAAGGGAAGCTTTCTTT,CATSRQGAREAFF
TRBV6-6,TRBJ2-1,TRBD2,NA,TGTGCCAGCAGCCCAATTGGGGTTCGGGCTAGCGGAAGCTCCTACAATGAGCAGTTCTTC,CASSPIGVRASGSSYNEQFF
TRBV28,TRBJ2-5,NA,NA,TGTGCCAGCAGCCCCGCAGGGGTCCAAGAGACCCAGTACTTC,CASSPAGVQETQYF
TRBV20-1,TRBJ1-6,TRBD1,NA,TGCAGTGCTAGTACTAGGGGGCGGTTCAATTCACCCCTCCACTTT,CSASTRGRFNSPLHF
TRBV6-6,TRBJ2-1,NA,NA,TGTGCCAGTACCACCGGGACTAATGAGCAGTTCTTC,CASTTGTNEQFF
TRBV7-2,TRBJ2-1,NA,NA,TGTGCCAGCAGCTTAACAGATTACAATGAGCAGTTCTTC,CASSLTDYNEQFF